This T cell receptor beta chain derives from a study of T cell responses to AZD1222 COVID-19 vaccine. General study points: Spike was spanned by vaccine-associated CD4 TCRs, with dominance at 160-218 and 743-854. A mostly white British donor set with more females was recruited, and clonal diversity was possibly underestimated. Recipients of AZD1222 seropositive at baseline numbered only 5 or 6.

To note about this clone: What it binds is not known.

This table comes from immunoSEQ multiplex PCR, and its TCRdb copy is limited to in-frame clones, with some not included. This sample has under 200,000 clones, with around 90% found just once. The sequence derives from an adult who received the AZD1222 COVID-19 vaccine. Source: peripheral blood, taken 28 days after the second AZD1222 dose.

The DNA for the CDR3 is TGTGCCACCAGTCCGGGATCCTACGAGCAGTACTTC. It specifies CATSPGSYEQYF. The V call is TRBV24-1, the J call TRBJ2-7; D is perhaps TRBD2 (5 bases). Germline V CDR1 and CDR2: KGHDR, SFDVKD. The CDR3 is 12 residues long. V shed 6 bases and J shed 1 base, with 6 bases lying between them.